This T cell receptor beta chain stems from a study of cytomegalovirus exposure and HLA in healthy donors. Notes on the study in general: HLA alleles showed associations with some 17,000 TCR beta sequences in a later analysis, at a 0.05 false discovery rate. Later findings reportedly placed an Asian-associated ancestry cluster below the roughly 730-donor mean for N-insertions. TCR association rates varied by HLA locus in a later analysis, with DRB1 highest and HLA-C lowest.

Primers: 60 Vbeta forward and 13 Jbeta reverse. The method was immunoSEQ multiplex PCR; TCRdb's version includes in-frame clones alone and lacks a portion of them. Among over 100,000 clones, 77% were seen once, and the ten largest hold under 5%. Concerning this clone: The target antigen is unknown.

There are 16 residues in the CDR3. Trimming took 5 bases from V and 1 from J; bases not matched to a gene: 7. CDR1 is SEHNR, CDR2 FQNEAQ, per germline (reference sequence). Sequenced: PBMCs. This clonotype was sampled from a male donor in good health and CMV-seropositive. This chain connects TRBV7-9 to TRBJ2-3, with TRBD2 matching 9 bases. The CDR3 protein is CASSKRREGGTDTQYF. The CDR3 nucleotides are TGTGCCAGCAGCAAACGGCGGGAGGGGGGCACAGATACGCAGTATTTT. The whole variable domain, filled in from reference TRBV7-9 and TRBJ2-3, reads DTGVSQNPRHKITKRGQNVTFRCDPISEHNRLYWYRQTLGQGPEFLTYFQNEAQLEKSRLLSDRFSAERPKGSFSTLEIQRTEQGDSAMYLCASSKRREGGTDTQYFGPGTRLTVL.